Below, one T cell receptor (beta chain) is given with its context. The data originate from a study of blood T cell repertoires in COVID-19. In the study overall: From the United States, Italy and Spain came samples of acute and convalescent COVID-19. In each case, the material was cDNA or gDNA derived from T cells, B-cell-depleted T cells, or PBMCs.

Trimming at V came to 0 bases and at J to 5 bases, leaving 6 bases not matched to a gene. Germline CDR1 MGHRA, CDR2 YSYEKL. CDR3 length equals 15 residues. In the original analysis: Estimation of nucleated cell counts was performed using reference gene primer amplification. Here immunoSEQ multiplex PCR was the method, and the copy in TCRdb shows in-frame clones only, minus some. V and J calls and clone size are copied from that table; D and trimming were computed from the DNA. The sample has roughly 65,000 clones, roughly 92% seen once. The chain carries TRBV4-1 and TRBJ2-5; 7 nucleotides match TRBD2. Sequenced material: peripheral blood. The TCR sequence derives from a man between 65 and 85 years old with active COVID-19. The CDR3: CASSQDGRGRETQYF. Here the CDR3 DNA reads TGCGCCAGCAGCCAAGATGGGAGGGGCAGGGAGACCCAGTACTTC.